Below are 28 T cell receptor beta chains sequenced from a single sample in a study of blood T cell repertoires in COVID-19. Assay: immunoSEQ multiplex PCR; the TCRdb copy retains only in-frame clones and omits some. This table has over 120,000 clones, approximately 87% appearing once. The sequencing input was peripheral blood. These receptors all come from a human donor in a cohort sampled during active COVID-19.

The chain combines TRBV25-1 with TRBJ2-5; 8 nucleotides match TRBD2. This CDR3 region has 16 residues. Trimming took 4 bases from V and 0 from J; bases not matched to a gene: 7. CDR1 MGHDK and CDR2 SYGVNS come from the germline V gene. This CDR3 is CASSAWSGGYQETQYF. CDR3 nucleotide sequence: TGTGCCAGCAGTGCTTGGTCGGGAGGGTACCAAGAGACCCAGTACTTC.

The rearrangement uses TRBV10-3 and TRBJ1-2; D remains ambiguous. CDR3 length: 15 residues. Per the germline V gene, CDR1 is ENHRY and CDR2 is SYGVKD. V shed 3 bases and J shed 4 bases, with 15 bases lying between them. The CDR3 is CAISDPKEGAYGYTF. Here the CDR3 DNA reads TGTGCCATCAGTGACCCGAAGGAGGGCGCCTATGGCTACACCTTC.

V usage is TRBV21-1 and J usage is TRBJ2-5; the table's D call TRBD1 went unverified against the DNA. TRBV21-1 is a documented pseudogene. The CDR3 has 15 amino acids. Here the CDR3 DNA reads TGTGCCAGCACAGGACAGGGGCCTCCAAATGAGACCCAGTACTTC. This sequence encodes CASTGQGPPNETQYF.

The chain joins TRBV20-1 to TRBJ2-5; tentative D call: TRBD2 (5 bases). Germline V gene data show CDR1 as DFQATT and CDR2 as SNEGSKA (reference sequence). Between the trimmed V and J ends, which lost 7 bases and 5 bases, there was a span of 11 bases. CDR3 size: 11 residues. DNA for the CDR3: TGCAGTGTCAGCGGTCCGGAGACCCAGTACTTC. This translates into CSVSGPETQYF.

This clone was seen repeatedly, ten times or more. This chain connects TRBV7-6 to TRBJ1-1, with D possibly being TRBD1 (6 bases). This CDR3 has 16 residues. Germline CDR1 is SGHVS and CDR2 is FNYEAQ. The V and J ends lost 6 bases and 0 bases respectively, with 17 bases between them. This CDR3 reads CASSSKTGRLNTEAFF. The CDR3 DNA is TGTGCCAGCAGTTCTAAGACAGGACGATTGAACACTGAAGCTTTCTTT. Full variable domain (missing parts from reference TRBV7-6 and TRBJ1-1): GAGVSQSPRYKVTKRGQDVALRCDPISGHVSLYWYRQALGQGPEFLTYFNYEAQQDKSGLPNDRFSAERPEGSISTLTIQRTEQRDSAMYRCASSSKTGRLNTEAFFGQGTRLTVV.

The chain carries TRBV5-1 and TRBJ2-5; 7 bases line up with TRBD2. Unmatched junction bases numbered 8, after V lost 1 base and J lost 5 bases. From germline, CDR1 is SGHRS and CDR2 YFSETQ. This CDR3 region has 15 residues. CDR3 in amino acids: CASSLWWREGETQYF. DNA of the CDR3: TGCGCCAGCAGCTTGTGGTGGAGGGAGGGGGAGACCCAGTACTTC.

The chain recombines TRBV30 with TRBJ1-2, with 9 positions matching TRBD1. The germline V gene encodes CDR1 GTSNPN and CDR2 SVGIG (reference sequence). With V trimmed by 4 bases and J by 7 bases, 13 bases remained unmatched. This CDR3 is 15 amino acids long. CDR3 nucleotides: TGTGCCTGGAAGGGAGGGGGACAGGGTTTTGGTGGCTACACCTTC. Translating it yields CAWKGGGQGFGGYTF.

Turning to this clone: Other DNA sequences in the sample encode the same CDR3. The rearrangement links TRBV3-1 (or the pseudogene TRBV3-2) to TRBJ1-1; TRBD1 is a possible D gene (5 bases). V was shortened by 3 bases and J by 5 bases, with 7 bases between the two germline ends. Looked up from germline, CDR1 is LGHDT and CDR2 is YNNKEL (reference sequence). The CDR3 is made up of 12 amino acids. In nucleotides, the CDR3 is TGTGCCAGCAGCCACCCAGGGACTGAAGCTTTCTTT. Residues: CASSHPGTEAFF.

The chain joins TRBV9 to TRBJ1-1; 7 nucleotides match TRBD1. CDR1 and CDR2 (germline): SGDLS, YYNGEE. This CDR3 has 14 amino acids. V was pared by 3 bases and J by 5 bases, with 7 bases of the junction left unmatched. The CDR3 protein is CASSAQGEVTEAFF. CDR3 nucleotide sequence: TGTGCCAGCAGCGCTCAGGGGGAAGTGACTGAAGCTTTCTTT.

Only a few counts were recorded for this clone. The rearrangement links TRBV18 to TRBJ2-7; D gene uncertain. Germline CDR1 reads KGHSH; CDR2 reads LQKENI. Trimming removed 6 bases from V and 3 bases from J, with 24 bases in between. The CDR3 totals 17 residues. The CDR3, as DNA: TGTGCCAGCTCGCCGCATCTAGGCAGAGACGAAAACTACGAGCAGTACTTC. As protein: CASSPHLGRDENYEQYF.

The chain employs TRBV19 and TRBJ1-1; unclear D gene. Germline V gene lookup returns CDR1 LNHDA and CDR2 SQIVND (reference sequence). The CDR3 runs 12 residues. The V and J ends lost 5 bases and 7 bases respectively, with 11 bases between them. As DNA, the CDR3 is TGTGCCAGTAGTGTGACATTAAATGAAGCTTTCTTT. Its protein is CASSVTLNEAFF.

The V and J genes are TRBV5-4 and TRBJ1-2; 9 nucleotides match TRBD1. The CDR3 totals 14 residues. The V gene's germline CDR1 is SGHNT and CDR2 YYREEE (reference sequence). V lost 2 bases to trimming and J lost 3 bases; unmatched junction nucleotides: 2. The CDR3 DNA reads TGTGCCAGCAGCTTACAGGGGGCTGACTATGGCTACACCTTC. This translates into CASSLQGADYGYTF.

The chain uses TRBV12-5 and TRBJ1-1, with D uncertain. Germline V gives CDR1 LGHNT, CDR2 FRNRAP. This CDR3 region has 12 residues. Trimming removed 5 bases from V and 8 bases from J, with 12 bases in between. CDR3 in DNA: TGTGCTAGTGGTCCGAGCGAAAGGGAAGCTTTCTTT. Residues: CASGPSEREAFF.

This clone came up a few times. V gene TRBV18 combines with J gene TRBJ1-5, with D hard to call. The CDR3 is 13 amino acids. With 2 bases removed from V and 4 bases from J, the gap between germline ends came to 6 bases. Germline CDR1 KGHSH, CDR2 LQKENI. The CDR3 region is CASSPGENQPQHF. In nucleotides, the CDR3 is TGTGCCAGCTCACCAGGAGAAAATCAGCCCCAGCATTTT.

This clone has more than one count but fewer than ten. This sequence joins TRBV2 and TRBJ2-1; TRBD2 matches at 14 bases. The ends lost 6 bases at V and 4 bases at J; junction bases unmatched: 2. The CDR3 spans 15 residues. Germline assignment: CDR1 SNHLY and CDR2 FYNNEI. Here the CDR3 DNA reads TGTGCCAGCAGAGGACTAGCGGGAGGATACAATGAGCAGTTCTTC. This gives the protein CASRGLAGGYNEQFF.

This clone was seen a few times. The chain links TRBV7-6 to TRBJ2-1; 7 bases map to TRBD2. The junction had 9 bases not matched to a gene; V was cut back by 5 bases and J by 5 bases. The CDR3 has 15 residues. Germline CDR1 and CDR2: SGHVS and FNYEAQ. In DNA, the CDR3 is TGTGCCAGCAGCCTAGACTGGGGAGGGAACAATGAGCAGTTCTTC. This codes for CASSLDWGGNNEQFF.

The gene calls are TRBV7-9 and TRBJ2-5, with D tentatively TRBD1 (5 bases). This CDR3 has 14 residues. Trimming removed 5 bases from V and 0 bases from J, with 10 bases in between. CDR1 is SEHNR, CDR2 FQNEAQ, per germline (reference sequence). CDR3 bases: TGTGCCAGCAGCGAGGACACGTACCAAGAGACCCAGTACTTC. Amino acid sequence: CASSEDTYQETQYF.

The J gene is TRBJ2-1, the V gene TRBV7-3; 9 bases align to TRBD1. V shed 2 bases, J shed 8 bases, and the junction held 13 bases outside the gene matches. The CDR3 covers 17 residues. Germline CDR1 SGHTA, CDR2 FQGTGA. In DNA, the CDR3 is TGTGCCAGCAGCTTAGAGATGCCGGGACAGGGTTTCCATGAGCAGTTCTTC. This sequence encodes CASSLEMPGQGFHEQFF. Together with reference TRBV7-3 and TRBJ2-1, the CDR3 gives the full variable domain: GAGVSQTPSNKVTEKGKYVELRCDPISGHTALYWYRQSLGQGPEFLIYFQGTGAADDSGLPNDRFFAVRPEGSVSTLKIQRTERGDSAVYLCASSLEMPGQGFHEQFFGPGTRLTVL.

V is TRBV29-1 and J is TRBJ2-1, with 9 nucleotides matching TRBD1. The V segment lost 5 bases and the J segment 2 bases; nucleotides outside the gene matches: 4. CDR1 is SQVTM and CDR2 is ANQGSEA in the germline V gene. This CDR3 spans 14 amino acids. CDR3 nucleotides: TGCAGCGTTTCCCGGGACAGGGCCTACAATGAGCAGTTCTTC. Encoded protein: CSVSRDRAYNEQFF.

This chain joins TRBV7-6 and TRBJ2-7; TRBD1 is a possible D gene (5 bases). V was pared by 5 bases and J by 1 base, with 15 bases between. The CDR3 loop spans 15 amino acids. Germline V gives CDR1 SGHVS, CDR2 FNYEAQ. The CDR3 region is CASSPTGSGSYEQYF. CDR3 sequence (DNA): TGTGCCAGCAGCCCTACAGGATCTGGGTCCTACGAGCAGTACTTC.

The chain joins TRBV18 to TRBJ1-1, with D maybe TRBD1 (6 bases). The CDR3 runs to 16 residues. The germline V gene has CDR1 KGHSH and CDR2 LQKENI. With 4 bases removed from V and 0 bases from J, the gap between germline ends came to 15 bases. CDR3 in amino acids: CASSLRQEPMNTEAFF. As DNA, the CDR3 is TGTGCCAGCTCACTCCGACAGGAGCCCATGAACACTGAAGCTTTCTTT.

The chain carries TRBV27 and TRBJ2-7; TRBD1 is a possible D gene (5 bases). Looked up from germline, CDR1 is MNHEY and CDR2 is SMNVEV (reference sequence). V dropped 2 bases and J dropped 0 bases, with 11 bases sitting between them. CDR3 size: 15 residues. The CDR3 region is CASSLQGCSSYEQYV. Here the CDR3 DNA reads TGTGCCAGCAGTTTACAGGGCTGTAGCTCCTACGAGCAGTACGTC.

CDR3 sequence reads: CASSDYRLTNTEAFF. The CDR3 DNA reads as TGTGCCAGCAGTGACTATCGTTTAACCAACACTGAAGCTTTCTTT. This chain connects TRBV25-1 to TRBJ1-1; D gene ambiguous. The CDR3 totals 15 residues. V gave up 3 bases and J gave up 2 bases, with 13 bases separating them. Per germline, CDR1 MGHDK and CDR2 SYGVNS.

The gene calls are TRBV28 and TRBJ2-5, with 7 bases matching TRBD2. This CDR3 is 14 amino acids long. Trimming took 6 bases from V and 5 from J; bases not matched to a gene: 9. Germline V CDR1 and CDR2: MDHEN, SYDVKM. DNA for the CDR3: TGTGCCAGCAGAGCGGGGATGACAGCTGAGACCCAGTACTTC. Its protein product is CASRAGMTAETQYF.

The chain carries TRBV6-2 or TRBV6-3 and TRBJ2-3; TRBD2 might be the D (5 bases). Germline V gene lookup returns CDR1 MNHEY and CDR2 SVGEGT. The CDR3 is made up of 14 amino acids. Deletions cut 2 bases from V and 6 bases from J, with 12 bases between. The CDR3 coding sequence is TGTGCCAGCAGTTACGTAACCAGAGGGGATACGCAGTATTTT. Amino acid sequence: CASSYVTRGDTQYF.

The chain is built from TRBV19 and TRBJ2-4; D uncertain. V lost 6 bases, J lost 0 bases, and 6 bases lay in between. The CDR3 length is 13 residues. Germline V gene data show CDR1 as LNHDA and CDR2 as SQIVND (reference sequence). DNA of the CDR3: TGTGCCAGTAGCCCCGGAGCCAAAAACATTCAGTACTTC. This encodes CASSPGAKNIQYF.

The chain links TRBV18 to TRBJ2-1; possible D gene TRBD2, 6 bases. CDR1 is KGHSH, CDR2 LQKENI, per germline. The CDR3 has 13 residues. Deletions cut 4 bases from V and 5 bases from J, with 9 bases between. The CDR3, as DNA: TGTGCCAGCTCACGGACTAACGACAATGAGCAGTTCTTC. This codes for CASSRTNDNEQFF.

The rearrangement uses TRBV29-1 and TRBJ2-2, with 9 bases fitting TRBD1. There are 13 residues in the CDR3. Unmatched junction bases numbered 5, after V lost 6 bases and J lost 6 bases. Germline CDR1 reads SQVTM; CDR2 reads ANQGSEA. The CDR3 DNA is TGCAGCGTGGGGACAGGGATGCCCGGGGAGCTGTTTTTT. Translated, it gives CSVGTGMPGELFF.